A selection of T cell receptor beta chains follows, all from one sample in a study of T cell repertoires in cytomegalovirus infection. These receptors have no identified antigens. TCRdb analysed the reads with MiXCR anew, one entry per CDR3 protein. This sample has about 920,000 distinct CDR3 sequences, with 30% to 40% found just once. The sequencing here drew on cultured CD8+ T cells from PBMCs, taken from culture after CMV antigen stimulation. These receptors were collected from a human donor in good health (CMV status not recorded). Some clones in this sample may be carry-over from other donors' samples. Both conserved end residues are part of each CDR3. A D gene is named only where the DNA matches it firmly. Rows may omit the clone size; those that give it use once, few, many or a size class.

>-|TRBJ2-2|-|TRBV12-3/TRBV12-4
CASSISFVGSGELFF
TGTGCCAGCAGCATTAGCTTTGTGGGGTCCGGGGAGCTGTTTTTT
>-|TRBJ1-2|-|TRBV14
CASSQDIQTNYGYTF
TGTGCCAGCAGCCAAGATATCCAGACTAACTATGGCTACACCTTC
>-|TRBJ2-7|-|TRBV7-9
CASRPSYRVSYEQYF
TGTGCCAGCAGACCTTCTTACCGGGTCTCCTACGAGCAGTACTTC
>-|TRBJ2-7|TRBD1|TRBV6-5
CASSYLGQSYEQYF
TGTGCCAGCAGTTACTTGGGACAGTCCTACGAGCAGTACTTC
>-|TRBJ2-1|-|TRBV12-3/TRBV12-4
CASSPQANEQFF
TGTGCCAGCAGTCCTCAGGCGAATGAGCAGTTCTTC
>-|TRBJ2-7|-|TRBV27
CASSFIGDEQYF
TGTGCCAGCAGTTTTATTGGGGACGAGCAGTACTTC
>-|TRBJ2-1|-|TRBV9
CASSVSGTPYNEQFF
TGTGCCAGCAGCGTCTCCGGGACACCCTACAATGAGCAGTTCTTC
>-|TRBJ2-4|-|TRBV2
CASSERRVATDIQYF
TGTGCCAGCAGTGAAAGGAGGGTAGCCACGGACATTCAGTACTTC
>-|TRBJ2-4|TRBD2|TRBV6-2/TRBV6-3
CASSWGLAGQNIQYF
TGTGCCAGCAGTTGGGGACTAGCGGGGCAAAACATTCAGTACTTC
>many|TRBJ2-5|-|TRBV6-6
CARGGGRETQYF
TGTGCCAGGGGGGGAGGTAGGGAGACCCAGTACTTC
>-|TRBJ2-1|TRBD2|TRBV5-4
CASTWGTSEEEQFF
TGTGCCAGCACCTGGGGGACTAGCGAGGAGGAGCAGTTCTTC
>-|TRBJ2-1|-|TRBV11-1
CASSSRRNEQFF
TGTGCCAGCAGCTCCAGAAGAAATGAGCAGTTCTTC
>once|TRBJ2-1|-|TRBV2
CASSEALLVGLINNNEQFF
TGTGCCAGCAGTGAAGCGCTTCTGGTGGGGTTGATCAATAACAATGAGCAGTTCTTC
>-|TRBJ2-1|TRBD1|TRBV6-5
CASSYLSPGQGGDEQFF
TGTGCCAGCAGTTACCTTTCCCCGGGACAGGGGGGGGATGAGCAGTTCTTC
>-|TRBJ1-4|TRBD1|TRBV7-8
CATRGQGDEKLFF
TGTGCCACCCGGGGACAGGGGGATGAAAAACTGTTTTTT
>-|TRBJ2-7|-|TRBV4-1
CASSPTPGYEQYF
TGCGCCAGCAGCCCAACTCCCGGTTACGAGCAGTACTTC
>many|TRBJ1-1|-|TRBV7-2
CASSLESHRTTEAFF
TGTGCCAGCAGCTTAGAAAGCCACCGGACGACTGAAGCTTTCTTT
>-|TRBJ2-5|-|TRBV27
CASSLSTMEAQYF
TGTGCCAGCAGTTTATCGACTATGGAGGCCCAGTACTTC
>few|TRBJ2-1|TRBD1|TRBV5-1
CASSLGQGALYEQFF
TGCGCCAGCAGCTTGGGGCAGGGGGCTTTGTATGAGCAGTTCTTC
>once|TRBJ2-1|-|TRBV6-1
CASDDGPLDEQFF
TGTGCCAGCGACGACGGACCCTTGGATGAGCAGTTCTTC
>few|TRBJ1-2|TRBD1|TRBV20-1
CSAIGTAEPLREPNGYTF
TGCAGTGCTATCGGGACAGCAGAGCCGCTGAGGGAACCCAATGGCTACACCTTC
>-|TRBJ2-2|-|TRBV6-5
CASSGGPLDTGELFF
TGTGCCAGCTCTGGGGGGCCTCTGGACACCGGGGAGCTGTTTTTT
>few|TRBJ2-1|-|TRBV27
CASRKGTEQFF
TGTGCCAGCAGAAAGGGGACAGAGCAGTTCTTC
>many|TRBJ1-4|-|TRBV7-9
CASSLGVEKLFF
TGTGCCAGCAGCTTAGGGGTTGAAAAACTGTTTTTT
>few|TRBJ1-1|TRBD1|TRBV7-8
CASSPSPGGGRYTEAFF
TGTGCCAGCAGCCCCTCCCCCGGAGGGGGCAGATACACTGAAGCTTTCTTT
>-|TRBJ1-1|-|TRBV7-6
CASSLEPGPSFSTEAFF
TGTGCCAGCAGCTTAGAGCCGGGACCATCCTTTAGCACTGAAGCTTTCTTT
>-|TRBJ1-2|TRBD1|TRBV20-1
CSAPTEQGYYGYTF
TGCAGTGCTCCAACCGAACAGGGGTACTATGGCTACACCTTC
>few|TRBJ1-2|TRBD1|TRBV14
CASSLGTGEARDGYTF
TGTGCCAGCAGCCTTGGGACAGGGGAAGCGAGAGATGGCTACACCTTC
>many|TRBJ1-3|-|TRBV7-2
CASSLVTATGNTIYF
TGTGCCAGCAGCTTAGTCACAGCAACTGGAAACACCATATATTTT
>-|TRBJ1-2|-|TRBV19
CASSSDGTPYGYTF
TGTGCCAGTAGTAGCGACGGGACGCCGTATGGCTACACCTTC
>few|TRBJ2-3|-|TRBV11-2
CASSEPYSTAPGTDTQYF
TGTGCCAGCAGCGAACCTTACTCGACAGCCCCGGGGACAGATACGCAGTATTTT
>few|TRBJ2-3|-|TRBV24-1
CATSDFQDSTDTQYF
TGTGCCACCAGTGATTTCCAGGACAGCACAGATACGCAGTATTTT
>many|TRBJ2-5|-|TRBV28
CASSPGATVQETQYF
TGTGCCAGCAGTCCTGGGGCGACAGTCCAAGAGACCCAGTACTTC
>-|TRBJ2-1|TRBD2|TRBV10-3
CAITSTGLDYNEQFF
TGTGCCATCACCTCGACCGGACTAGACTACAATGAGCAGTTCTTC
>-|TRBJ2-7|-|TRBV4-1
CASSQDPGNEQYF
TGCGCCAGCAGCCAAGATCCAGGGAACGAGCAGTACTTC
>-|TRBJ2-4|-|TRBV15
CATSRDSTSKAKNIQYF
TGTGCCACCAGCAGAGATTCGACGAGTAAAGCCAAAAACATTCAGTACTTC
>few|TRBJ2-1|-|TRBV4-1
CASSQAGFEQFF
TGCGCCAGCAGCCAAGCAGGGTTTGAGCAGTTCTTC
>-|TRBJ1-4|-|TRBV6-6
CASRYRDADEKLFF
TGTGCCAGCAGATACAGGGACGCGGATGAAAAACTGTTTTTT
>few|TRBJ2-7|-|TRBV6-2/TRBV6-3
CASSLGPPAGQYF
TGTGCCAGCAGTTTAGGACCGCCGGCGGGGCAGTACTTC
>-|TRBJ1-5|-|TRBV19
CASREERMGNQPQHF
TGTGCCTCTAGGGAAGAACGGATGGGCAATCAGCCCCAGCATTTT
>many|TRBJ1-5|TRBD1|TRBV27
CASSHRQGSNQPQHF
TGTGCCAGCAGCCACCGACAGGGGAGCAATCAGCCCCAGCATTTT
>few|TRBJ1-4|TRBD1|TRBV7-7
CASSPGTGRPNEKLFF
TGTGCTAGCAGCCCAGGGACAGGGCGACCTAATGAAAAACTGTTTTTT